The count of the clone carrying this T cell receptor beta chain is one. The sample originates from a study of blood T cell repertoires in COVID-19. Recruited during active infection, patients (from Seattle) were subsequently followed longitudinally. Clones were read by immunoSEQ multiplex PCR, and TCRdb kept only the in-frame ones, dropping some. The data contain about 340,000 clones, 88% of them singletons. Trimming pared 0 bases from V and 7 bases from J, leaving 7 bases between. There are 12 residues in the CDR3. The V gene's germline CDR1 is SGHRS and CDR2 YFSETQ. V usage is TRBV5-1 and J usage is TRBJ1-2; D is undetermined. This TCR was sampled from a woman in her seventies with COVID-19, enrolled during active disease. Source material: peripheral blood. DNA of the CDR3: TGCGCCAGCAGCTTGGCGGAGGGTGGCTACACCTTC. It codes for CASSLAEGGYTF. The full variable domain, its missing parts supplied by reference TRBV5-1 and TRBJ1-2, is KAGVTQTPRYLIKTRGQQVTLSCSPISGHRSVSWYQQTPGQGLQFLFEYFSETQRNKGNFPGRFSGRQFSNSRSEMNVSTLELGDSALYLCASSLAEGGYTFGSGTRLTVV.